Shown below are 29 T cell receptor beta chains from a single sample sequenced in a study of vaccination effects on CD4 cells after COVID-19. Profiling relied on immunoSEQ multiplex PCR, and the TCRdb table lists in-frame clones only, not all of them. Among 25,000 to 40,000 clones listed, almost 85% were seen once. Before any sequencing was done, the ViraFEST assay used viral peptide pools to expand antigen-specific CD4+ T cells. Researchers isolated CD4+ T cells once less than twelve days of culture had elapsed. Participants got two doses of BNT162b2 or mRNA-1273 vaccine. Their antigens are not known. The material was CD4+ T cells from PBMCs cultured with HCoV-NL63 spike peptides, obtained after COVID-19 vaccination. Receptors were obtained from a human donor who received a COVID-19 vaccine. Some clones in this sample may be carry-over from other donors' samples.

The CDR3 is CASSEQGDSPLHF. In DNA, the CDR3 is TGTGCCAGCAGTGAACAGGGGGATTCACCCCTCCACTTT. V gene TRBV2 combines with J gene TRBJ1-6, with 7 bases matching TRBD1. V trimming: 2 bases; J trimming: 8 bases; junction bases outside the gene matches: 0. Germline values: CDR1 SNHLY, CDR2 FYNNEI. CDR3 length equals 13 residues.

The rearrangement joins TRBV4-1 to TRBJ2-2; 8 nucleotides match TRBD2. Germline trimming cut 2 bases from V and 1 base from J; bases unmatched to any gene: 6. This CDR3 region has 17 residues. Germline-derived CDR1 and CDR2 are MGHRA and YSYEKL. CDR3 nucleotides: TGCGCCAGCAGCCAATTCGCGGGGGGCCTGAACACCGGGGAGCTGTTTTTT. This encodes CASSQFAGGLNTGELFF.

J is TRBJ1-6 and V is TRBV7-3; D gene unclear. Per germline, CDR1 SGHTA and CDR2 FQGTGA. This CDR3 has 13 residues. The V end lost 1 base, the J end lost 11 bases, and 9 bases lay between the germline ends. CDR3: CASSLSRVTPLHF. The CDR3 coding sequence is TGTGCCAGCAGCTTAAGCCGAGTCACACCCCTCCACTTT.

The J gene is TRBJ1-6, the V gene TRBV18; D not certain. V lost 5 bases to trimming and J lost 5 bases, with 4 bases between them. This CDR3 is built from 12 residues. CDR1 KGHSH and CDR2 LQKENI come from the germline V gene. The CDR3: CASSGDNSPLHF. The CDR3, as DNA: TGTGCCAGCTCAGGGGATAATTCACCCCTCCACTTT.

J is TRBJ1-2 and V is TRBV28; 9 bases are shared with TRBD1. The J segment lost 4 bases and the V segment lost 6 bases, leaving 6 bases of the junction unmatched. The V gene's germline CDR1 is MDHEN and CDR2 SYDVKM. The CDR3 is 14 amino acids. Here the CDR3 reads CASRQPGQGYGYTF. The CDR3, as DNA: TGTGCCAGCAGACAGCCGGGACAGGGCTATGGCTACACCTTC.

This clone was detected once. The chain couples TRBV4-2 to TRBJ1-3; 7 nucleotides align to TRBD1. After removal of 1 base from V and 2 bases from J, the junction contained 11 bases not matched to a gene. This CDR3 comprises 18 residues. The germline gives CDR1 LGHNA, CDR2 YNFKEQ. The CDR3 is CASSQVQLDRAPGNTIYF. CDR3 nucleotide sequence: TGTGCCAGCAGCCAAGTCCAACTCGACAGGGCCCCTGGAAACACCATATATTTT.

The chain recombines TRBV6-4 with TRBJ1-4; D remains unclear. The germline CDR1 and CDR2 sequences are MRHNA and SNTAGT. Trimming cost V 3 bases and J 5 bases, with 10 bases left between them. The CDR3 has 14 residues. CDR3 amino acids: CASSEDSLNEKLFF. The CDR3 DNA reads TGTGCCAGCAGTGAAGATAGTTTGAATGAAAAACTGTTTTTT.

The rearrangement links TRBV6-5 to TRBJ2-7; 7 bases line up with TRBD1. The CDR3 loop spans 14 amino acids. Germline V CDR1 and CDR2: MNHEY, SVGAGI. Trimming took 5 bases from V and 3 from J; bases not matched to a gene: 7. CDR3 sequence (DNA): TGTGCCAGCAGTACCGACAGGGCAAGCTACGAGCAGTACGTC. This sequence encodes CASSTDRASYEQYV.

In its sample, this clone was seen once. The chain combines TRBV9 with TRBJ2-7; 7 nucleotides agree with TRBD1. Per germline, CDR1 SGDLS and CDR2 YYNGEE. There are 13 residues in the CDR3. V trimming: 0 bases; J trimming: 5 bases; junction bases outside the gene matches: 2. CDR3 sequence (DNA): TGTGCCAGCAGCGTAGGACAGGGCCACGAGCAGTACGTC. Translating it yields CASSVGQGHEQYV.

The genes are TRBV24-1 and TRBJ2-5, with 7 bases that match TRBD1. V lost 5 bases to trimming and J lost 6 bases; unmatched junction nucleotides: 8. Germline assignment: CDR1 KGHDR and CDR2 SFDVKD. This CDR3 has 14 amino acids. The CDR3 sequence is CATSGQGRGQTQYF. CDR3 coding DNA: TGTGCCACCAGTGGACAGGGCCGGGGTCAGACCCAGTACTTC.

The genes are TRBV3-1 (or the pseudogene TRBV3-2) and TRBJ2-4; D is possibly TRBD1 (5 bases). Germline CDR1 and CDR2: LGHDT and YNNKEL (reference sequence). This CDR3 spans 15 amino acids. The ends were cut back, 3 bases at V and 1 base at J, with 10 bases in the middle. CDR3 residues: CASSHPAGAKNIQYF. CDR3 coding DNA: TGTGCCAGCAGCCACCCGGCAGGGGCCAAAAACATTCAGTACTTC.

This chain joins TRBV30 and TRBJ2-1, with D unresolved. The CDR3 is made up of 14 amino acids. V was clipped by 0 bases and J by 5 bases, with 11 bases between them. CDR1 and CDR2 from the germline V gene are GTSNPN and SVGIG (reference sequence). In nucleotides, the CDR3 is TGTGCCTGGAGTGTGTTTGGCAGTAACAATGAGCAGTTCTTC. It specifies CAWSVFGSNNEQFF. Filled out from reference TRBV30 and TRBJ2-1, the complete variable domain reads SQTIHQWPATLVQPVGSPLSLECTVEGTSNPNLYWYRQAAGRGLQLLFYSVGIGQISSEVPQNLSASRPQDRQFILSSKKLLLSDSGFYLCAWSVFGSNNEQFFGPGTRLTVL.

This clone came up a few times. The chain is built from TRBV6-5 and TRBJ2-1; D may correspond to TRBD1 or TRBD2 (5 bases each). V gave up 0 bases and J gave up 2 bases, with 8 bases separating them. CDR3 length equals 15 residues. Germline V gene lookup returns CDR1 MNHEY and CDR2 SVGAGI. For the CDR3, the DNA is TGTGCCAGCAGTTACTCGCAGGGAGCCTACAATGAGCAGTTCTTC. Translating it yields CASSYSQGAYNEQFF.

DNA of the CDR3: TGTGCCACCAGGCCCAAGGGGGGGGCACGTGATCGCACAGATACGCAGTATTTT. Translated, it gives CATRPKGGARDRTDTQYF. The V gene is TRBV24-1, the J gene TRBJ2-3, with D possibly being TRBD2 (7 bases). This CDR3 is 18 amino acids long. Germline V gene sequence: CDR1 KGHDR, CDR2 SFDVKD. V lost 7 bases and J lost 1, with 23 bases in between.

The chain links TRBV19 to TRBJ2-2; possibly TRBD2 for D (6 bases). Trimming pared 1 base from V and 1 base from J, leaving 13 bases between. The CDR3 is made up of 17 amino acids. Germline-derived CDR1 and CDR2 are LNHDA and SQIVND (reference sequence). DNA of the CDR3: TGTGCCAGTAGTATAGGCTTGGTGCGGGGGAACACCGGGGAGCTGTTTTTT. It encodes CASSIGLVRGNTGELFF.

Comment on this clone: This sample also contains other DNA sequences that code for the same CDR3. The chain combines TRBV6-4 with TRBJ2-3; D tentatively fits TRBD1 or TRBD2 (5 bases each). Germline CDR1 and CDR2: MRHNA and SNTAGT. Trimming left V 3 bases short and J 5 bases short, with 9 bases between. The CDR3 loop spans 13 amino acids. The CDR3 region is CASSEGRGDTQYF. CDR3 bases: TGTGCCAGCAGTGAGGGACGAGGAGATACGCAGTATTTT.

The genes are TRBV5-1 and TRBJ2-5; D gene uncertain. V dropped 0 bases and J dropped 11 bases, with 11 bases sitting between them. This CDR3 comprises 12 residues. Looked up from germline, CDR1 is SGHRS and CDR2 is YFSETQ. In DNA, the CDR3 is TGCGCCAGCAGCTTGGACAGCCGGTTGCAGTACTTC. Protein: CASSLDSRLQYF.

This chain connects TRBV6-5 to TRBJ2-7; the match to TRBD1 covers 7 bases. The V gene end was trimmed by 10 bases and the J gene end by 5 bases; junction bases not matched to a gene: 11. The CDR3 has 13 residues. CDR1 and CDR2 from the germline V gene are MNHEY and SVGAGI. The CDR3 protein is CATPNRGWDEQYV. The DNA for the CDR3 is TGTGCCACCCCAAACAGGGGCTGGGACGAGCAGTACGTC.

The CDR3 DNA follows: TGTGCCAGCAGTTTCGTGGGGAACAGGCTAAACTATGGCTACACCTTC. This gives the protein CASSFVGNRLNYGYTF. This sequence joins TRBV27 and TRBJ1-2, with D tentatively TRBD1 (5 bases). Trimming stripped 3 bases from V and 2 bases from J, with 16 bases between. CDR1 MNHEY and CDR2 SMNVEV come from the germline V gene (reference sequence). The CDR3 is made up of 16 amino acids.

The chain uses TRBV10-1 and TRBJ2-5, with D tentatively TRBD1 or TRBD2 (5 bases each). Germline V gene sequence: CDR1 WNHNN, CDR2 SYGVQD (reference sequence). There are 15 residues in the CDR3. V was shortened by 2 bases and J by 1 base, with 11 bases between the two germline ends. This CDR3 reads CASSEAGAFQETQYF. In DNA form, the CDR3 reads TGCGCCAGCAGTGAGGCCGGGGCCTTCCAAGAGACCCAGTACTTC.

The rearrangement links TRBV7-2 to TRBJ2-5, with TRBD2 matching over 7 bases. Germline CDR1 SGHTA, CDR2 FQGNSA. The CDR3 runs 15 residues. J was trimmed by 4 bases and V by 5 bases; bases with no gene match: 10. The CDR3 protein is CASSLPSGARETQYF. In DNA form, the CDR3 reads TGTGCCAGCAGCCTTCCCAGCGGGGCAAGAGAGACCCAGTACTTC.

This sequence joins TRBV3-1 (or the pseudogene TRBV3-2) and TRBJ2-1, with 7 bases fitting TRBD2. Germline V gives CDR1 LGHDT, CDR2 YNNKEL (reference sequence). Unmatched junction bases numbered 6, after V lost 5 bases and J lost 2 bases. CDR3 size: 15 residues. CDR3 nucleotides: TGTGCCAGCAGCGGCCGGGGGGAGGCCTACAATGAGCAGTTCTTC. Protein product: CASSGRGEAYNEQFF.

The sample holds one count of this clone. This chain uses TRBV5-1 with TRBJ2-3, with TRBD1 as a possible D gene (5 bases). The CDR3 is 12 residues long. V lost 3 bases and J 5 bases, leaving 7 bases between the germline ends. Germline CDR1 and CDR2: SGHRS and YFSETQ. DNA of the CDR3: TGCGCCAGCAGCTATGACAGAGATACGCAGTATTTT. It is translated as CASSYDRDTQYF. The variable domain in full, with the rest retrieved from reference TRBV5-1 and TRBJ2-3, is KAGVTQTPRYLIKTRGQQVTLSCSPISGHRSVSWYQQTPGQGLQFLFEYFSETQRNKGNFPGRFSGRQFSNSRSEMNVSTLELGDSALYLCASSYDRDTQYFGPGTRLTVL.

There are a few counts of this clone. The rearrangement joins TRBV4-1 to TRBJ2-5, with 7 bases matching TRBD2. V lost 0 bases, J lost 2 bases, and 9 bases stayed unmatched. The CDR3 consists of 17 residues. CDR1 is MGHRA, CDR2 YSYEKL, per germline. The CDR3 DNA is TGCGCCAGCAGCCAAGATGAAGCGGGGCGATCACAAGAGACCCAGTACTTC. Residues: CASSQDEAGRSQETQYF.

The V call is TRBV6-5, the J call TRBJ1-6; D is undetermined. The CDR3 spans 12 residues. V was clipped by 3 bases and J by 9 bases, with 6 bases between them. Germline CDR1 is MNHEY and CDR2 is SVGAGI. The CDR3 bases are TGTGCCAGCAGTTATCAAGGTTCACCCCTCCACTTT. Amino acid sequence: CASSYQGSPLHF.

This chain uses TRBV5-4 with TRBJ1-2; 7 positions agree with TRBD1. The J segment lost 8 bases and the V segment lost 2 bases, leaving 6 bases of the junction unmatched. Germline lookup yields CDR1 SGHNT and CDR2 YYREEE (reference sequence). This CDR3 is 13 amino acids long. The CDR3 DNA reads as TGTGCCAGCAGCTTCCCTAGACAGGGAGGCTACACCTTC. Encoded protein: CASSFPRQGGYTF.

This clone was seen a handful of times. The V call is TRBV6-5, the J call TRBJ2-4, with D perhaps being TRBD1 or TRBD2 (6 bases each). Trimming removed 0 bases at V and 4 bases at J, with 10 bases between. The germline V gene encodes CDR1 MNHEY and CDR2 SVGAGI. The CDR3 has 15 residues. Written as DNA, the CDR3 is TGTGCCAGCAGTTACTCCAGGGGAGGAAAAAACATTCAGTACTTC. This gives the protein CASSYSRGGKNIQYF.

This clone was observed a handful of times. The chain couples TRBV29-1 to TRBJ2-4, with 8 bases aligning to TRBD1. This CDR3 is built from 14 residues. CDR1 is SQVTM and CDR2 is ANQGSEA in the germline V gene. Trimming took 7 bases from V and 5 from J; bases not matched to a gene: 10. The CDR3 DNA sequence: TGCAGCGCTCGCGGACAGGGTAGTCAAAACATTCAGTACTTC. Translation: CSARGQGSQNIQYF.

The table lists this clone with a few counts. J is TRBJ1-1 and V is TRBV4-1; TRBD1 is a possible D gene (5 bases). This CDR3 contains 16 residues. The germline V gene has CDR1 MGHRA and CDR2 YSYEKL. Trimming removed 4 bases at V and 3 bases at J, with 18 bases between. CDR3 DNA: TGCGCCAGCAGCCCAGTCCAGGGAAAAGGCGACACTGAAGCTTTCTTT. Its protein is CASSPVQGKGDTEAFF.